This T cell receptor (beta chain) originates from a study of blood T cells in healthy people across ages. Study-wide results and limits: Investigators viewed diversity estimates from one million T cells as underestimates, the study reported.

The length of the CDR3 is 15 residues. Germline V gene lookup returns CDR1 SGHRS and CDR2 YFSETQ. Per sample, at least 5 micrograms of total RNA were extracted. With regard to this clonotype: Its cognate antigen is unknown. The junction does not match germline at one end; this may be a read error.

A J-beta primer mix and a sample-barcoded 5' primer were used in a second PCR of about 6 to 12 cycles. TCRdb re-analysed the 5' RACE reads in MiXCR, keeping a single row per CDR3 protein. The sample yields 500,000 to 650,000 distinct CDR3 sequences, roughly a quarter seen once. These sequences were also reported in another study, on T cells of mothers and their children. Per that study: Using around 1.6 ug per 15 ul, all extracted RNA underwent cDNA synthesis. When the second PCR was run, its M1S primer added sample barcodes and 2-4 random nucleotides.

Sample: blood. The TCR sequence derives from a boy aged 2-15 years in good health. The rearrangement joins TRBV5-1 to TRBJ2-5; perhaps TRBD1 as D (6 bases). The CDR3 DNA follows: TGCGCCAACAGCTTAGAGGTAGGGGGCCAAGAGACCCAGTACTTC. Translated: CANSLEVGGQETQYF.